The following is a TCR beta chain sequence with its context. The antigen it binds to is not known. Base qualities are missing; no much larger clone stands one base away. This specimen comes from a study of blood T cell repertoires in COVID-19 (TCRdb year 2020). About the study as a whole: Samples from collaborators originated in the United States, Italy and Spain and spanned both the acute and convalescent phases of COVID-19. Samples came from the ongoing ImmuneRACE study (first 160 participants) plus 1,254 subjects from 6 global collaborators. Deeply sampled blood TCRbeta repertoires from subjects exposed to, actively infected with, or recovered from COVID-19 were included in the dataset. The sample metadata nearly always contained a de-identified subject ID, COVID-19 status, age in years and sex. The repertoires were made available in a free public database intended to serve as a resource for research on the immune response to SARS-CoV-2. The prospective study material was composed of cDNA or gDNA derived from T cells, B-cell-depleted T cells, or PBMCs. Where HLA class I and class II types were available, the types were taken from metadata supplied by the sample provider, not from assay-based typing.

Study-wide findings and limitations: Clinical and demographic metadata were provided uncurated, with the amount varying by source and participant.

Enrolling through a virtual design, the prospective study's participants ranged in age from roughly 18 to 95 years and lived across about two dozen United States geographic areas. In the prospective study, cohorts were assigned on the basis of participant-reported clinical history obtained from a screening survey and a study questionnaire. Exposed participants had been in contact with someone with a PCR-confirmed or clinician-diagnosed COVID-19 case within 2 weeks of study entry. In the prospective study, whole blood, serum and a nasopharyngeal or oropharyngeal swab were collected from each participant by mobile phlebotomists. Prospective study participants could optionally give additional blood draws and questionnaires over a 2-month period. Prospective study blood samples were shipped either frozen or at room temperature before DNA extraction. TCRbeta CDR3 regions were amplified from genomic DNA using the immunoSEQ Assay, a bias-controlled multiplex PCR. Per the original workflow: The number of nucleated cells in each sample was estimated by amplification of reference gene primers within the assay. To quantify the absolute abundance of each unique TCRbeta CDR3 rearrangement, sequence reads were collapsed and filtered. For each sample, productive Simpson clonality was calculated as the square root of Simpson's diversity index across productive rearrangements. TCRdb holds this immuneACCESS table with in-frame rearrangements only. Some clones are missing; in checked studies, unresolved V genes explain under half, and the rest has no known cause. Clonal size and the V and J genes are those of that table, whereas D and trimming came from the DNA. Recorded for this sample are around 340,000 clones; 88% of them occurred a single time. The ten largest account for 0.85% to 1.3% of the sample.

V drops 4 bases and J drops 1 base, leaving 5 bases in between. The germline V gene supplies CDR1 SGHRS and CDR2 YFSETQ. Its CDR3 holds 12 amino acids, cysteine through phenylalanine. Here the CDR3 DNA is all that survives: 36 bases in frame from base 1. This receptor was taken from a woman aged 25 to 45 who had been exposed to COVID-19. Material: PBMCs or T cells enriched from blood (not recorded which). In this chain, TRBV5-1 is recombined with TRBJ2-5, with TRBD1 as a weak D call on 5 bases. The DNA sequence reads TGCGCCAGCAGCGACAGCCAAGAGACCCAGTACTTC. This gives the protein CASSDSQETQYF. The CDR3 plus the reference TRBV5-1 and TRBJ2-5 genes for the other parts give the full variable domain: KAGVTQTPRYLIKTRGQQVTLSCSPISGHRSVSWYQQTPGQGLQFLFEYFSETQRNKGNFPGRFSGRQFSNSRSEMNVSTLELGDSALYLCASSDSQETQYFGPGTRLLVL.